The 32 T cell receptor beta chains presented below share a single source sample, sequenced in a study of blood T cell repertoires in COVID-19. Some clones are missing from TCRdb's copy, which holds only in-frame ones; the method was immunoSEQ multiplex PCR. The data hold more than 150,000 clones, with roughly 78% observed a single time. Sample: peripheral blood. These receptors were collected from a woman older than 75 with active or convalescent COVID-19.

The gene calls are TRBV7-3 and TRBJ2-2; TRBD1 matches at 7 bases. This CDR3 contains 14 residues. CDR1 SGHTA and CDR2 FQGTGA come from the germline V gene. J lost 6 bases, V lost 2 bases, and 3 bases had no gene match. The DNA of the CDR3 is TGTGCCAGCAGCTTACCCCAGGGGGCCGGGGAGCTGTTTTTT. Amino acids: CASSLPQGAGELFF.

J is TRBJ2-7 and V is TRBV18; D remains unclear. Germline V gene lookup returns CDR1 KGHSH and CDR2 LQKENI. The CDR3 spans 14 residues. Trimming removed 2 bases from V and 0 bases from J, with 8 bases in between. CDR3 nucleotides: TGTGCCAGCTCACCATCGACTGCCTCCTACGAGCAGTACTTC. Encoded protein: CASSPSTASYEQYF.

This clone was detected a few times. The chain links TRBV5-6 to TRBJ1-6, with no clear D. V lost 2 bases and J 9 bases, leaving 15 bases between the germline ends. CDR1 and CDR2 (germline): SGHDT, YYEEEE. This CDR3 region has 15 residues. In DNA form, the CDR3 reads TGTGCCAGCAGCTTTTCCTCCCGCTCGAGTTCACCCCTCCACTTT. This encodes CASSFSSRSSSPLHF.

This chain connects TRBV5-1 to TRBJ1-5, with 7 bases identical to TRBD1. V dropped 2 bases and J dropped 2; count of bases not matched to a gene: 1. Looked up from germline, CDR1 is SGHRS and CDR2 is YFSETQ. There are 14 residues in the CDR3. As DNA, the CDR3 is TGCGCCAGCAGCTTAGACAGGGGCAATCAGCCCCAGCATTTT. It encodes CASSLDRGNQPQHF.

V usage is TRBV25-1 and J usage is TRBJ1-1, with no clear D. There are 14 residues in the CDR3. V dropped 3 bases and J dropped 1 base, with 9 bases sitting between them. Looked up from germline, CDR1 is MGHDK and CDR2 is SYGVNS. CDR3 loop: CASSDSVPNTEAFF. The CDR3 DNA follows: TGTGCCAGCAGTGATTCGGTGCCGAACACTGAAGCTTTCTTT. The complete variable domain, with remaining parts taken from reference TRBV25-1 and TRBJ1-1, reads EADIYQTPRYLVIGTGKKITLECSQTMGHDKMYWYQQDPGMELHLIHYSYGVNSTEKGDLSSESTVSRIRTEHFPLTLESARPSHTSQYLCASSDSVPNTEAFFGQGTRLTVV.

The chain uses TRBV2 and TRBJ1-4; TRBD1 might be the D (6 bases). There are 14 residues in the CDR3. Looked up from germline, CDR1 is SNHLY and CDR2 is FYNNEI. Trimming removed 3 bases from V and 8 bases from J, with 13 bases in between. The CDR3 bases are TGTGCCAGCAGTGATGGACAGAGTCTCGAAAAACTGTTTTTT. It specifies CASSDGQSLEKLFF.

This chain joins TRBV9 and TRBJ2-2, with TRBD1 identical over 10 bases. The CDR3 sequence is 21 residues long. V dropped 4 bases and J dropped 7; count of bases not matched to a gene: 25. The germline V gene encodes CDR1 SGDLS and CDR2 YYNGEE. The CDR3 reads CASSSPRRGPIGTGVVGELFF. In DNA form, the CDR3 reads TGTGCCAGCAGCAGCCCAAGACGTGGACCCATCGGGACAGGGGTTGTCGGGGAGCTGTTTTTT.

The V gene is TRBV11-2, the J gene TRBJ2-3; tentatively, D is TRBD2 (6 bases). The V end lost 6 bases, the J end lost 2 bases, and 12 bases lay between the germline ends. This CDR3 is 14 amino acids long. Germline-derived CDR1 and CDR2 are SGHAT and FQNNGV. CDR3 sequence (DNA): TGTGCCAGCAGTCCCGGACTAACCACAGATACGCAGTATTTT. As protein: CASSPGLTTDTQYF.

The chain combines TRBV6-5 with TRBJ2-1, with 8 bases lining up with TRBD2. The CDR3 consists of 15 residues. Trimming took 8 bases from V and 0 from J; bases not matched to a gene: 6. Germline CDR1 is MNHEY and CDR2 is SVGAGI. CDR3 protein: CASGSGGRSYNEQFF. CDR3 nucleotide sequence: TGTGCCAGCGGAAGCGGGGGCCGCTCCTACAATGAGCAGTTCTTC.

In DNA form, the CDR3 reads TGTGCCAGCAGCTTTCAATCAGGCTTATTATCCTACGAGCAGTACTTC. It is translated as CASSFQSGLLSYEQYF. The chain uses TRBV7-9 and TRBJ2-7, with D uncertain. CDR3 size: 16 residues. V gave up 3 bases and J gave up 1 base, with 16 bases separating them. Germline CDR1 SEHNR, CDR2 FQNEAQ (reference sequence).

This chain links TRBV5-1 with TRBJ2-5; TRBD1 aligns across 9 bases. V gave up 1 base and J gave up 5 bases; unmatched junction bases: 6. This CDR3 contains 15 residues. Germline CDR1 is SGHRS and CDR2 is YFSETQ. The CDR3 sequence: CASSLWGQGHETQYF. The CDR3 DNA follows: TGCGCCAGCAGCTTGTGGGGACAGGGCCACGAGACCCAGTACTTC.

This clone has more than one count but fewer than ten. The chain links TRBV5-5 to TRBJ2-7, with D perhaps matching TRBD2 (6 bases). Germline loops: CDR1 SGHKS, CDR2 YYEKEE (reference sequence). The CDR3 extends over 16 amino acids. V was clipped by 3 bases and J by 3 bases, with 19 bases between them. The DNA of the CDR3 is TGTGCCAGCAGCTCCCCTGGGGGGTTAATCATCTACGAGCAGTACTTC. Translated: CASSSPGGLIIYEQYF.

V usage is TRBV7-9 and J usage is TRBJ2-3; D may be TRBD2 (6 bases). The CDR3 spans 14 residues. The V gene lost 5 bases and the J gene lost 6 bases, with 15 bases spanning the gap. Germline lookup yields CDR1 SEHNR and CDR2 FQNEAQ (reference sequence). The CDR3 loop is CASSLGAGSDTQYF. As DNA, the CDR3 is TGTGCCAGCAGCCTTGGGGCGGGGTCGGATACGCAGTATTTT.

This clone was picked up a small number of times. The chain links TRBV28 to TRBJ2-3; D perhaps matches TRBD2 (5 bases). V was shortened by 5 bases and J by 0 bases, with 21 bases between the two germline ends. Germline CDR1 and CDR2: MDHEN and SYDVKM. The CDR3 is 18 residues long. CDR3 in amino acids: CASSRGLLTPLSTDTQYF. The CDR3 nucleotides read TGTGCCAGCAGTCGTGGACTCCTTACACCACTTAGCACAGATACGCAGTATTTT. The full variable domain, rest sourced from reference TRBV28 and TRBJ2-3, is DVKVTQSSRYLVKRTGEKVFLECVQDMDHENMFWYRQDPGLGLRLIYFSYDVKMKEKGDIPEGYSVSREKKERFSLILESASTNQTSMYLCASSRGLLTPLSTDTQYFGPGTRLTVL.

The genes are TRBV4-1 and TRBJ1-2, with a tentative D call TRBD1 (5 bases). Germline V gene data show CDR1 as MGHRA and CDR2 as YSYEKL. The V end was cut by 1 base, the J end by 2 bases, with 11 bases between. This CDR3 region has 15 residues. CDR3 sequence (DNA): TGCGCCAGCAGCCAAGCTCCGACAGCCAACTATGGCTACACCTTC. Translation gives CASSQAPTANYGYTF.

Only a few counts were recorded for this clone. The rearrangement links TRBV11-3 to TRBJ1-3; D not certain. The CDR3 length is 13 residues. CDR1 and CDR2 (germline): SGHNT, YENEEA. V lost 5 bases and J lost 4, with 9 bases in between. CDR3 sequence reads: CASSLGEGNTIYF. Written as DNA, the CDR3 is TGTGCCAGCAGCCTCGGGGAGGGAAACACCATATATTTT.

The chain is built from TRBV10-3 and TRBJ1-1, with 8 bases matching TRBD1. The germline V gene has CDR1 ENHRY and CDR2 SYGVKD. V gave up 3 bases and J gave up 7 bases; unmatched junction bases: 7. This CDR3 has 14 amino acids. CDR3 sequence: CAISEQGGRSEAFF. In nucleotides, the CDR3 is TGTGCCATCAGTGAACAGGGGGGGAGAAGTGAAGCTTTCTTT.

The CDR3 region is CATPYRDRVPYNSPLHF. The CDR3 bases are TGTGCCACCCCCTACCGGGACAGGGTACCCTATAATTCACCCCTCCACTTT. The chain combines TRBV9 with TRBJ1-6; 9 bases map to TRBD1. The CDR3 covers 17 residues. Trimming took 9 bases from V and 2 from J; bases not matched to a gene: 12. Per the germline V gene, CDR1 is SGDLS and CDR2 is YYNGEE.

The chain links TRBV7-8 to TRBJ2-7; D might be TRBD1 (6 bases). CDR3 length: 12 amino acids. The V gene's germline CDR1 is SGHVS and CDR2 FQNEAQ. Trimming removed 8 bases at V and 2 bases at J, with 10 bases between. The CDR3 sequence is CASSQGTYEQYF. The CDR3, as DNA: TGTGCCAGCTCGCAGGGGACCTACGAGCAGTACTTC.

The rearrangement uses TRBV5-4 and TRBJ2-7; 7 nucleotides align to TRBD1. This CDR3 comprises 13 residues. Unmatched junction bases numbered 4, after V lost 4 bases and J lost 3 bases. From germline, CDR1 is SGHNT and CDR2 YYREEE (reference sequence). The CDR3 region is CASSDRDSYEQYF. CDR3 coding DNA: TGTGCCAGCAGCGACCGGGACAGCTACGAGCAGTACTTC.

CDR3 nucleotides: TGTGCCAGCAGTGGTTCTAGCACAGATACGCAGTATTTT. Translating gives CASSGSSTDTQYF. V is TRBV25-1 and J is TRBJ2-3; no clear D. Trimming took off 4 bases at V and 0 bases at J, with 5 bases between the two ends. The CDR3 has 13 residues. CDR1 and CDR2 (germline): MGHDK, SYGVNS.

This clone was observed a single time. The chain joins TRBV6-1 to TRBJ1-6; possibly TRBD1 for D (5 bases). This CDR3 is 16 amino acids long. Germline CDR1 is MNHNS and CDR2 is SASEGT. The V end was cut by 2 bases, the J end by 2 bases, with 10 bases between. The CDR3 coding sequence is TGTGCCAGCAGTGAACAGGGTATTGCCTATAATTCACCCCTCCACTTT. Encoded protein: CASSEQGIAYNSPLHF.

The chain is built from TRBV19 and TRBJ2-1; 10 bases are shared with TRBD1. Germline V gives CDR1 LNHDA, CDR2 SQIVND (reference sequence). The CDR3 runs to 19 residues. V gave up 6 bases and J gave up 0 bases; unmatched junction bases: 14. CDR3 nucleotides: TGTGCCAGTAGCGCAAAAACCGGGACAGGGGTTCTCTCCTACAATGAGCAGTTCTTC. It encodes CASSAKTGTGVLSYNEQFF.

This clone was observed a handful of times. The chain couples TRBV4-1 to TRBJ2-3; 10 bases agree with TRBD1. CDR1 MGHRA and CDR2 YSYEKL come from the germline V gene. With 1 base clipped from V and 2 bases from J, the junction kept 6 bases outside the gene matches. The CDR3 consists of 17 residues. CDR3 sequence (DNA): TGCGCCAGCAGCCAAGCCGGGACAGGGGACCCCACAGATACGCAGTATTTT. Protein product: CASSQAGTGDPTDTQYF.

J is TRBJ2-7 and V is TRBV4-3; 7 bases are shared with TRBD1. The CDR3 is 14 amino acids. CDR1 LGHNA and CDR2 YSLEER come from the germline V gene. Unmatched junction bases numbered 3, after V lost 3 bases and J lost 1 base. The CDR3 nucleotides are TGCGCCAGCAGCCATGGGACAGTATCCTACGAGCAGTACTTC. This codes for CASSHGTVSYEQYF.

The chain couples TRBV7-2 to TRBJ2-7, with no clear D. V was clipped by 6 bases and J by 7 bases, with 16 bases between them. This CDR3 has 13 residues. Germline values: CDR1 SGHTA, CDR2 FQGNSA. The CDR3 region has the DNA TGTGCCAGCAGACCCTTAACCAGGAAAGAGCAGTACTTC. It specifies CASRPLTRKEQYF.

About this clone itself: One junction end disagrees with the germline gene, perhaps due to a read error. V usage is TRBV7-7 and J usage is TRBJ2-3, with TRBD2 identical over 7 bases. There are 15 residues in the CDR3. The germline V gene has CDR1 SSHAT and CDR2 FNYEAQ (reference sequence). The CDR3 DNA reads as TGTGCTAGCAGCTTAGGTACGGGGGGACGCGATACGCAGTATTTT. As protein: CASSLGTGGRDTQYF. The full variable domain, completed using reference TRBV7-7 and TRBJ2-3, is GAGVSQSPRYKVTKRGQDVTLRCDPISSHATLYWYQQALGQGPEFLTYFNYEAQPDKSGLPSDRFSAERPEGSISTLTIQRTEQRDSAMYRCASSLGTGGRDTQYFGPGTRLTVL.

The V and J genes are TRBV2 and TRBJ1-1; TRBD1 is a possible D gene (6 bases). Germline lookup yields CDR1 SNHLY and CDR2 FYNNEI. Trimming pared 6 bases from V and 0 bases from J, leaving 17 bases between. This CDR3 comprises 16 residues. Written as DNA, the CDR3 is TGTGCCAGCAGACGCAACACAGGGCCCTTGAACACTGAAGCTTTCTTT. Its translation: CASRRNTGPLNTEAFF.

The rearrangement uses TRBV11-3 and TRBJ2-3, with 9 nucleotides matching TRBD2. The CDR3 is 15 residues long. Unmatched junction bases numbered 5, after V lost 5 bases and J lost 2 bases. Per germline, CDR1 SGHNT and CDR2 YENEEA. CDR3 in DNA: TGTGCCAGCAGCCCTTCTAGCGGGGACACAGATACGCAGTATTTT. Its protein product is CASSPSSGDTDTQYF. The entire variable domain, with the rest obtained from reference TRBV11-3 and TRBJ2-3, is as follows: EAGVVQSPRYKIIEKKQPVAFWCNPISGHNTLYWYLQNLGQGPELLIRYENEEAVDDSQLPKDRFSAERLKGVDSTLKIQPAELGDSAVYLCASSPSSGDTDTQYFGPGTRLTVL.

The rearrangement links TRBV18 to TRBJ2-2; TRBD1 matches 8 bases. This CDR3 is 18 amino acids long. Germline V gene sequence: CDR1 KGHSH, CDR2 LQKENI. V lost 3 bases to trimming and J lost 1 base; unmatched junction nucleotides: 10. In DNA, the CDR3 is TGTGCCAGCTCACCTTTTCCTTCCGGGACAGGGAACACCGGGGAGCTGTTTTTT. Amino acids: CASSPFPSGTGNTGELFF.

The sample holds one count of this clone. The gene calls are TRBV9 and TRBJ2-6; 8 bases fit TRBD1. Germline loops: CDR1 SGDLS, CDR2 YYNGEE. CDR3 length: 17 amino acids. The V gene end was trimmed by 4 bases and the J gene end by 4 bases; junction bases not matched to a gene: 10. CDR3 amino acids: CASSPQGARSGANVLTF. DNA of the CDR3: TGTGCCAGCAGCCCGCAGGGGGCTCGATCCGGGGCCAACGTCCTGACTTTC. Drawing the rest from reference TRBV9 and TRBJ2-6, the complete variable domain is DSGVTQTPKHLITATGQRVTLRCSPRSGDLSVYWYQQSLDQGLQFLIQYYNGEERAKGNILERFSAQQFPDLHSELNLSSLELGDSALYFCASSPQGARSGANVLTFGAGSRLTVL.

The chain couples TRBV7-9 to TRBJ2-1; D gene ambiguous. The length of the CDR3 is 12 residues. Germline V gene lookup returns CDR1 SEHNR and CDR2 FQNEAQ (reference sequence). V lost 1 base and J 9 bases, leaving 7 bases between the germline ends. CDR3 loop: CASSLDGGEQFF. The CDR3 bases are TGTGCCAGCAGCTTAGATGGCGGTGAGCAGTTCTTC.